Reported below is one T cell receptor (beta chain). CDR3 length: 15 residues. The V end lost 2 bases, the J end lost 1 base, and 8 bases lay between the germline ends. The germline gives CDR1 LGHNT, CDR2 FRNRAP. This entry comes from a study of blood T cell repertoires in COVID-19. Looking at the study overall: From the United States, Italy and Spain came samples of acute and convalescent COVID-19. Sources were T cells, B-cell-depleted T cells, or PBMCs; the material itself was cDNA or gDNA.

As originally analysed: How many nucleated cells were present was estimated from reference gene primer amplification. The method was immunoSEQ multiplex PCR; TCRdb's version includes in-frame clones alone and lacks a portion of them. The DNA was the basis for D and trimming; V, J and clone size are from that table. The profile shows 110,000 or so clones, about 84% of them singletons. This rearrangement joins TRBV12-5 to TRBJ2-2; D is unclear. Source material: peripheral blood. The receptor comes from a man in his fifties with acute or convalescent COVID-19. The CDR3 DNA reads TGTGCTAGTGGTTTGCCTAGATGGAACACCGGGGAGCTGTTTTTT. Translated: CASGLPRWNTGELFF.